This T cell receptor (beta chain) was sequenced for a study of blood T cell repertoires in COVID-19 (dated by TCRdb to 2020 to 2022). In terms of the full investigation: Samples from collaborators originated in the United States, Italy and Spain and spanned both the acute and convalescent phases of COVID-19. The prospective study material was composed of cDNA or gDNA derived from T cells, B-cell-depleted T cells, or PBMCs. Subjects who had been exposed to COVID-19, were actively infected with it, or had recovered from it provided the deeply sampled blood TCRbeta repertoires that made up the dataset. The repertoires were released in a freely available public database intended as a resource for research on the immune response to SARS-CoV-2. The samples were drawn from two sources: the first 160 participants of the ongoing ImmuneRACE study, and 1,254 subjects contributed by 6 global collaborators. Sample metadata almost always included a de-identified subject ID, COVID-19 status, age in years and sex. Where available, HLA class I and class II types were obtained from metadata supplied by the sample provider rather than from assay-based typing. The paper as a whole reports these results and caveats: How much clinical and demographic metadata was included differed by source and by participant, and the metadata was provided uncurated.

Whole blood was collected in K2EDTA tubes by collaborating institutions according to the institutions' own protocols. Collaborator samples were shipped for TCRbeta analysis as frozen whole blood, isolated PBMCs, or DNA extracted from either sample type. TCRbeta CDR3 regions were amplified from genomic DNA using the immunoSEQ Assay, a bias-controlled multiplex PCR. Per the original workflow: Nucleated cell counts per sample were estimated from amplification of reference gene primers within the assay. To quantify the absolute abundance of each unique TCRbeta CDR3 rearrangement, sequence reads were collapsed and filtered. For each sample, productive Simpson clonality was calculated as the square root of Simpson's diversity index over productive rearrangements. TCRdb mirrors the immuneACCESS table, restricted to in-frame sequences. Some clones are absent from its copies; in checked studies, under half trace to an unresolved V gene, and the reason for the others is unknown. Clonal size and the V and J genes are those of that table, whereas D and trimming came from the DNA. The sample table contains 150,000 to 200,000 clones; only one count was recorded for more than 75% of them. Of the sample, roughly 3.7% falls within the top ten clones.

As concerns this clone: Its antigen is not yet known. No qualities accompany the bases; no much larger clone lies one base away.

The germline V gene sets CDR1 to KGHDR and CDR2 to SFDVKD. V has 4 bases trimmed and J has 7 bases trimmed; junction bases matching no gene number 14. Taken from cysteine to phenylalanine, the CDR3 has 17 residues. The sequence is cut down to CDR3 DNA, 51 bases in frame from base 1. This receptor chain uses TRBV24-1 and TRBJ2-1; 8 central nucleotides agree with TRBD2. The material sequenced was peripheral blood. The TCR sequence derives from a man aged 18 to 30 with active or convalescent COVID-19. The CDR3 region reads CATSEPKVVAGGNEQFF. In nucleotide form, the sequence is TGTGCCACCAGTGAGCCCAAGGTAGTGGCGGGGGGAAATGAGCAGTTCTTC.